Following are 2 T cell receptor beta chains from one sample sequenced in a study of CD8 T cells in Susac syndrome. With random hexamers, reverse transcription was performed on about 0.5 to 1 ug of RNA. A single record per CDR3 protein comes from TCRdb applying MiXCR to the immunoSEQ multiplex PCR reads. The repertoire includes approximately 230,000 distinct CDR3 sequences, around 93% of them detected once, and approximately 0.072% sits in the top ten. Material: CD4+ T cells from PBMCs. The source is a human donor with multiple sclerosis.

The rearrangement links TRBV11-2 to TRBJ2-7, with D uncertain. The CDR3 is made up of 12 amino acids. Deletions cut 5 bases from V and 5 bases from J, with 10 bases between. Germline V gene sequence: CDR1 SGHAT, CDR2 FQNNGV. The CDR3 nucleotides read TGTGCCAGCAGCCCCGACACCCACGAGCAGTACTTC. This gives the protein CASSPDTHEQYF.

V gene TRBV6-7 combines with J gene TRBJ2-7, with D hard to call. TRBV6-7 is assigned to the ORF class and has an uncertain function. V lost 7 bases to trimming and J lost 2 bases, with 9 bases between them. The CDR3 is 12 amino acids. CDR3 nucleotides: TGTGCCAGCATGATCGGTCCCTACGAGCAGTACGTC. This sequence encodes CASMIGPYEQYV.